This T cell receptor beta chain was recovered during a study of CD8 T cells in Susac syndrome. It was with random hexamers that roughly 0.45 to 1 ug RNA was reverse transcribed. Coverage of TCR beta CDR3 amplification by immunoSEQ multiplex PCR extended to 54 Vbeta and 13 Jbeta. A single record per CDR3 protein comes from TCRdb applying MiXCR to the immunoSEQ multiplex PCR reads. Altogether nearly 200,000 distinct CDR3 sequences are present, nearly 95% being singletons, with the ten largest covering about 0.09%. To note about this clonotype: What it recognizes is unknown.

Trimming pared 6 bases from V and 7 bases from J, leaving 22 bases between. Germline V CDR1 and CDR2: LGHDT, YNNKEL (reference sequence). This CDR3 has 15 residues. Broader study findings: Only a relatively small number of individuals were included in the TCR sequencing and HLA analysis.

This chain links TRBV3-1 with TRBJ2-7; D is perhaps TRBD2 (6 bases). The source of this sequence is a human donor with multiple sclerosis. Source material: CD4+ T cells from PBMCs. CDR3 nucleotides: TGTGCCAGCAGACAATCCCCAAATTACGCGGGGGAGCAGTACTTC. Amino acids: CASRQSPNYAGEQYF.